Listed here are 11 T cell receptor beta chains from one sample, sequenced in a study of T-cell memory formation after mild COVID-19. TCRdb processed the 5' RACE reads anew with MiXCR; each CDR3 protein has one entry. The sample holds 270,000 or so distinct CDR3 sequences, approximately 15% seen once. The material sequenced was PBMCs or a T cell subset sorted from them (not recorded which). These receptors were collected from a man between 18 and 29 years old who had mild COVID-19 (a few samples of this study predate the infection). Cell type and time point are not known.

J is TRBJ2-5 and V is TRBV9; tentatively, D is TRBD2 (5 bases). CDR1 is SGDLS, CDR2 YYNGEE, per germline. V shed 2 bases and J shed 1 base, with 12 bases lying between them. The CDR3 contains 15 residues. The CDR3 loop reads CASSVRGAVQETQYF. DNA for the CDR3: TGTGCCAGCAGCGTTCGCGGAGCGGTCCAAGAGACCCAGTACTTC.

This clonotype was detected only a few times. The chain recombines TRBV7-2 with TRBJ2-5; the match to TRBD1 covers 7 bases. J lost 1 base, V lost 5 bases, and 7 bases had no gene match. Germline CDR1 SGHTA, CDR2 FQGNSA. The CDR3 has 15 residues. This chain's CDR3 is CASSRYTGAQETQYF. CDR3 nucleotides: TGTGCCAGCAGCCGATATACAGGGGCCCAAGAGACCCAGTACTTC.

This clonotype has a handful of counts. The junction departs from germline at one end; a sequencing error may be responsible. This rearrangement joins TRBV29-1 to TRBJ2-1; 7 nucleotides line up with TRBD1. Germline V gene data show CDR1 as SQVTM and CDR2 as ANQGSEA. This CDR3 is built from 12 residues. The DNA of the CDR3 is TGCAGCGTTTCTACAGGGGTGAGTGAGCAGTCCTTC. Encoded protein: CSVSTGVSEQSF.

The genes are TRBV11-2 and TRBJ2-5, with TRBD2 matching over 11 bases. The CDR3 is 16 amino acids. CDR1 and CDR2 (germline): SGHAT, FQNNGV. Trimming removed 2 bases from V and 2 bases from J; junction bases left unmatched: 4. The CDR3 loop is CASSLLAGGPQETQYF. In DNA form, the CDR3 reads TGTGCCAGCAGCTTACTAGCGGGGGGCCCTCAAGAGACCCAGTACTTC.

V and J are TRBV10-3 and TRBJ2-6, with D possibly matching TRBD2 (6 bases). Trimming stripped 3 bases from V and 0 bases from J, with 15 bases between. The germline V gene has CDR1 ENHRY and CDR2 SYGVKD. This CDR3 comprises 18 residues. The CDR3 loop reads CAISDVSSAPSGANVLTF. CDR3 sequence (DNA): TGTGCCATCAGTGATGTGTCTAGCGCGCCCTCTGGGGCCAACGTCCTGACTTTC.

V is TRBV5-1 and J is TRBJ1-1; D remains unclear. The length of the CDR3 is 15 residues. Per the germline V gene, CDR1 is SGHRS and CDR2 is YFSETQ. V was trimmed by 1 base and J by 3 bases, leaving 13 bases between them. The CDR3 spells CASSLIRSSYTEAFF. CDR3 DNA sequence: TGCGCCAGCAGCTTGATACGGTCCTCGTACACTGAAGCTTTCTTT.

This clonotype was seen a handful of times. The rearrangement links TRBV7-8 to TRBJ2-3; TRBD2 is a possible D gene (10 bases). V was pared by 0 bases and J by 0 bases, with 28 bases between. The CDR3 consists of 22 residues. Germline CDR1 SGHVS, CDR2 FQNEAQ. Here the CDR3 reads CASSLARTGVILAGPSTDTQYF. The CDR3 region has the DNA TGTGCCAGCAGCTTAGCAAGGACAGGGGTCATACTAGCGGGGCCTAGCACAGATACGCAGTATTTT.

This clonotype was counted only a few times. The V gene is TRBV7-2, the J gene TRBJ1-5; no firm D call. CDR1 is SGHTA, CDR2 FQGNSA, per germline. V lost 2 bases, J lost 10 bases, and 15 bases lay in between. CDR3 length: 14 residues. CDR3 bases: TGTGCCAGCAGCTTATTTGTCGGTGACAATCCCCAGCATTTT. This gives the protein CASSLFVGDNPQHF.

A few counts support this clonotype. This rearrangement joins TRBV9 to TRBJ2-2, with D perhaps being TRBD1 or TRBD2 (6 bases each). In germline, CDR1 is SGDLS, CDR2 YYNGEE. V gave up 0 bases and J gave up 3 bases, with 9 bases separating them. The CDR3 is 15 amino acids. CDR3 region: CASSVEGGYTGELFF. The CDR3 nucleotides read TGTGCCAGCAGCGTAGAGGGGGGTTACACCGGGGAGCTGTTTTTT.

Only a few counts were recorded for this clonotype. The V call is TRBV28, the J call TRBJ1-1, with D tentatively TRBD1 (6 bases). CDR3 length: 15 residues. The germline V gene encodes CDR1 MDHEN and CDR2 SYDVKM. V lost 6 bases and J lost 0, with 14 bases in between. CDR3 in DNA: TGTGCCAGCAGGGCAGCCGGACAGTTGAACACTGAAGCTTTCTTT. This translates into CASRAAGQLNTEAFF.

There are a few counts of this clonotype. V gene TRBV28 combines with J gene TRBJ1-1; maybe TRBD1 (5 bases). Germline values: CDR1 MDHEN, CDR2 SYDVKM. The CDR3 has 14 amino acids. V lost 7 bases and J 6 bases, leaving 18 bases between the germline ends. For the CDR3, the DNA is TGTGCCAGCACCTCCGGAGGGGCGACCTCTGAAGCTTTCTTT. Protein product: CASTSGGATSEAFF.